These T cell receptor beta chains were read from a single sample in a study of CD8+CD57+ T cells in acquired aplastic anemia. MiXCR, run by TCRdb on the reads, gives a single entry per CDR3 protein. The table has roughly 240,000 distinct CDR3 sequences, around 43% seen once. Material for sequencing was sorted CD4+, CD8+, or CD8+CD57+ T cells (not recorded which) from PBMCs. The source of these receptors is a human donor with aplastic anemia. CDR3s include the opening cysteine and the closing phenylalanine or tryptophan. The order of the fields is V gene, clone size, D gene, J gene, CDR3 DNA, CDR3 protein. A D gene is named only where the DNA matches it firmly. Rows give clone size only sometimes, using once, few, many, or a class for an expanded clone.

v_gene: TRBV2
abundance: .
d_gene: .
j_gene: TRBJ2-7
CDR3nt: TGTGCCAGCAGTGAAGCGTTAGGTGTCTACGAGCAGTACTTC
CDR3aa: CASSEALGVYEQYF

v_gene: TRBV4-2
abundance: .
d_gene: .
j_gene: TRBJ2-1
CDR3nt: TGTGCCAGCAGCCAAGAGTTGGGCCCCTACAATGAGCTGTTCTTC
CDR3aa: CASSQELGPYNELFF

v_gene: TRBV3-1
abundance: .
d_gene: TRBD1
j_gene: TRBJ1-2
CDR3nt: TGTGCCAGCAGCCAAAAGACAGGGATATATGGCTACACCTTC
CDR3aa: CASSQKTGIYGYTF

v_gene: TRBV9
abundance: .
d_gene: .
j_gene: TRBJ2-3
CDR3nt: TGTGCCAGCAGCGTAATGACCGGCACAGATACGCAGTATTTT
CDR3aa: CASSVMTGTDTQYF

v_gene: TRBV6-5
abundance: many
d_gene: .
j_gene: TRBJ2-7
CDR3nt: TGTGCCAGCAGTGAGAGGGAAGGAAGTGCCTACGAGCAGTACTTC
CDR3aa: CASSEREGSAYEQYF

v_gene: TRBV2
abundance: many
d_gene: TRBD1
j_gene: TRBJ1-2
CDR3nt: TGTGCCAGCAGTGAAGAGGGGGCGCGAGGCTACACCTTC
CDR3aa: CASSEEGARGYTF

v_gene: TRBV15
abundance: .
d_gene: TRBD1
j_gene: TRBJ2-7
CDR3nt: TGTGCCACTGCCGGGACAGGGCTGTTCTACGAGCAGTACTTC
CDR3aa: CATAGTGLFYEQYF

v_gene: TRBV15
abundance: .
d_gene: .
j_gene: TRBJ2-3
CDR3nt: TGTGCCACCAGCAGAGATCCTAGTGGAGATACGCAGTATTTT
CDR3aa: CATSRDPSGDTQYF

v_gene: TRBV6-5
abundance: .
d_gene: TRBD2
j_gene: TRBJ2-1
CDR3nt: TGTGCCAGCAGTTGGACTAGCGGGGGCCTTGAGCAGTTCTTC
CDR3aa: CASSWTSGGLEQFF

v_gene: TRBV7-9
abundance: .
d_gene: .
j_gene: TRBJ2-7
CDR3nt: TGTGCCAGCAGCCCGAGGGGGGATAACGAGCAGTACTTC
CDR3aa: CASSPRGDNEQYF

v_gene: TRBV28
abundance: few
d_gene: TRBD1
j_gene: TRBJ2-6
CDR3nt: TGTGCCAGCAGTACAGGGGGTTACGACTCTGGGGCCAACGTCCTGACTTTC
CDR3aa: CASSTGGYDSGANVLTF

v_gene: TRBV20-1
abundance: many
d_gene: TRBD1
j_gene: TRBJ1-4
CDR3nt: TGCAGTGCTACCGACCCTGACAGGGAACGTCAAAAACTGTTTTTT
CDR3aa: CSATDPDRERQKLFF

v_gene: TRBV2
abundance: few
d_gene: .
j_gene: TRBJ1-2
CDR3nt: TGTGCCAGCAGTGAAGCGGTTTATGGCTACACCTTC
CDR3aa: CASSEAVYGYTF

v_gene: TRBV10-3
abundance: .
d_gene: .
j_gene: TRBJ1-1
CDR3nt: TGTGCCATTTCGAGCGGCACTGAAGCTTTCTTT
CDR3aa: CAISSGTEAFF

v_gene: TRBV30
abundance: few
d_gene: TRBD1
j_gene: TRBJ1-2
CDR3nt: TGTGCCTGGTGGACAGGGGATTCCTATGGCTACACCTTC
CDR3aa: CAWWTGDSYGYTF

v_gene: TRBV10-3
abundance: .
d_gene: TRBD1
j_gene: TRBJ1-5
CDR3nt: TGTGCCATCAGTGAACAGGGGAACAGGGGAGAGACCCAGCATTTT
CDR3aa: CAISEQGNRGETQHF

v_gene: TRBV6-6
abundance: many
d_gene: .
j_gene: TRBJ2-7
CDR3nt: TGTGCCAGCAGTGCCGGGGGCGCTGTCTACGAGCAGTACTTC
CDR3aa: CASSAGGAVYEQYF

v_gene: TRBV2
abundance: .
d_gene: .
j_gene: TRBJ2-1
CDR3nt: TGTGCCAGCAGTGATTTACGGGGGACCAATGAGCAGTTCTTC
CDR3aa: CASSDLRGTNEQFF

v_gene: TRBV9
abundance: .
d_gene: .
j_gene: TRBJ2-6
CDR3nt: TGTGCCAGCAGCGGAGGGGCAATAGGGGCCAACGTCCTGACTTTC
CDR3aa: CASSGGAIGANVLTF

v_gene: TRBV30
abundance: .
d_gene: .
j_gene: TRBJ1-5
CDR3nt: TGTGCCTGGAGTGTTCAAGGGTGGCAGCCCCAGCATTTT
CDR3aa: CAWSVQGWQPQHF

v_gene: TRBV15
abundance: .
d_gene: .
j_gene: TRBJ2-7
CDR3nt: TGTGCCACCACGCCGGGGGGGGGACAGGGATACGAGCAGTACTTC
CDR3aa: CATTPGGGQGYEQYF

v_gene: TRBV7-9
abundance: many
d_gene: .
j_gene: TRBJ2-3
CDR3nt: TGTGCCAGCAGCTCAAGACATCTTCAGCCAGATACGCAGTATTTT
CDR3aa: CASSSRHLQPDTQYF

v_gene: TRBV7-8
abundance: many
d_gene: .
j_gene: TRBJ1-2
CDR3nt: TGTGCCAGCAGCTTTGGGACGGAGCGCTATGGCTACACCTTC
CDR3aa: CASSFGTERYGYTF

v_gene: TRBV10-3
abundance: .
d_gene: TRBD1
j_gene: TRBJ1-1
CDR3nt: TGTGCCATCAGTGAAGCTTCGGGGCCCACCGGGGACAGGACGGAAGCTTTCTTT
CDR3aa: CAISEASGPTGDRTEAFF

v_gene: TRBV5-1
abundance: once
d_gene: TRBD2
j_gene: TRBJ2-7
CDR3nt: TGTGCCAGCAGCACAGCGGGGGGGGGTGAGCAGTACTTC
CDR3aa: CASSTAGGGEQYF

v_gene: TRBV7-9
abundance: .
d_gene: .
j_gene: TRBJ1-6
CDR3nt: TGTGCCAGCAGCTTAGCGGGGACGGGTTCACCCCTCCACTTT
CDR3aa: CASSLAGTGSPLHF

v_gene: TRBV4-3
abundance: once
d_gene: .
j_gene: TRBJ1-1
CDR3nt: TGCGCCAGCAGCCAAGACTCCAGGGCGGGGAACACTGAAGCTTTCTTT
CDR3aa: CASSQDSRAGNTEAFF

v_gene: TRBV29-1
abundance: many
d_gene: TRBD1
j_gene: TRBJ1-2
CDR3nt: TGCAGCGTTGAAGGGGACAGGGGTTTTGGAGGCTACACCTTC
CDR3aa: CSVEGDRGFGGYTF

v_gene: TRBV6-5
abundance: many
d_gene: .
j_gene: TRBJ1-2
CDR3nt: TGTGCCAGCAGTAACTCTGCCAGGGAGTATGGCTACACCTTC
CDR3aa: CASSNSAREYGYTF

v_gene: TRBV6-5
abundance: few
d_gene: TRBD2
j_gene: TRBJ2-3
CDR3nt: TGTGCCAGCAAACCAGGGGCGGGGGGCCCGAGCACAGATACGCAGTATTTT
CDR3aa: CASKPGAGGPSTDTQYF

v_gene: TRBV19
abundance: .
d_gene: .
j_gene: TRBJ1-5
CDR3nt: TGTGCCAGTAGTCCCCTGAGGGAGCCCCAGCATTTT
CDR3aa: CASSPLREPQHF

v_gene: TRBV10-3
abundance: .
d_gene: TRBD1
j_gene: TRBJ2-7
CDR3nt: TGTGCCATCAATGAGTCTAGGGGGGACAGGATCTACGAGCAGTACTTC
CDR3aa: CAINESRGDRIYEQYF

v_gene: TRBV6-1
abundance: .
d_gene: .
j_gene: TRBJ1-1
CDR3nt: TGTGCCAGCAGTAACCAGGGAATGAACACTGAAGCTTTCTTT
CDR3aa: CASSNQGMNTEAFF

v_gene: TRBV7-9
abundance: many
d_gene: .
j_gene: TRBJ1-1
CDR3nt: TGTGCCAGCAGCGTCGTTGGGGGAAACACTGAAGCTTTCTTT
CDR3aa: CASSVVGGNTEAFF

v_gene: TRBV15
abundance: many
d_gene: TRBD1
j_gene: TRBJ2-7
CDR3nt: TGTGCCACCAGCCCTGACAGGGACGGATACGAGCAGTACTTC
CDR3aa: CATSPDRDGYEQYF

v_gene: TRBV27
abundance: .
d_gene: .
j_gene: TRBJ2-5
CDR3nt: TGTGCCAGCAGTTCTTTCAGGGAGCAGCAAGAGACCCAGTACTTC
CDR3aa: CASSSFREQQETQYF

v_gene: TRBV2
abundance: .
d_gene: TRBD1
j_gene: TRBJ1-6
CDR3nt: TGCGCCAGCAGCCAAGGTGACAGGGGGCCGTTTAATTCACCCCTCTACTTT
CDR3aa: CASSQGDRGPFNSPLYF

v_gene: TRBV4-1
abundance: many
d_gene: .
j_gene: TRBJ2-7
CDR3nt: TGCGCCAGCAGCCAAGATTCGCGGGAATACTACGAGCAGTACTTC
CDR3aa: CASSQDSREYYEQYF

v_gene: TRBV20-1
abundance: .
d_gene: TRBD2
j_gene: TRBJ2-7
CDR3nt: TGCAGTGCTAGAGTAAGCGGGACCTCCTACGAGCAGTACTTC
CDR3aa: CSARVSGTSYEQYF

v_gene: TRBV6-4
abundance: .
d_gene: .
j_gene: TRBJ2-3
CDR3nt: TGTGCCAGCTGTCCGGGACAGTATTTT
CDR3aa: CASCPGQYF

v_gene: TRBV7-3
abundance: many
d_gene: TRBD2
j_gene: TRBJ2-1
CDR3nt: TGTGCCAGCAGCTTATTGACTAGCGGGGGATCACGCTATGAGCAGTTCTTC
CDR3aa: CASSLLTSGGSRYEQFF

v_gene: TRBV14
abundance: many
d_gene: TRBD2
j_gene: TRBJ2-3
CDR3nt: TGTGCCAGCAGCCAAGGAGCGGGGGGCACAGATACGCAGTATTTT
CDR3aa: CASSQGAGGTDTQYF

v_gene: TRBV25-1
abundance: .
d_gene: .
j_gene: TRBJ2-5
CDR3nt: TGTGCCAGCAGTGAGGTGGCAGGGACCGGGTTTTCAGAGACCCAGTACTTC
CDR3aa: CASSEVAGTGFSETQYF

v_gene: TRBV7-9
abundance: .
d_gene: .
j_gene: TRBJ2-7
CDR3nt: TGTGCCAGCAGCTTAGTCGTCGAGCAGTACTTC
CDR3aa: CASSLVVEQYF

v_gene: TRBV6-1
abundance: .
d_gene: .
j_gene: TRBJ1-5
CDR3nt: TGTGCCAGCAGTGGCCGACAGAGTTATAGCAATCAGCCCCAGCATTTT
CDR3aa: CASSGRQSYSNQPQHF

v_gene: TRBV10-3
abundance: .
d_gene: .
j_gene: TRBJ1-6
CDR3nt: TGTGCCATCAGTGGGGGACGGGGAGAGTATTCACCCCTCCACTTT
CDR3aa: CAISGGRGEYSPLHF

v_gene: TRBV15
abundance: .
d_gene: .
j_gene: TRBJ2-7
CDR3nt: TGTGCCACCAGCAGAGTTGTGGCACCATACGAGCAGTACTTC
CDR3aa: CATSRVVAPYEQYF

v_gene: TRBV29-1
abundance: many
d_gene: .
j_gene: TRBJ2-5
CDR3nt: TGCAGCGTTGAATTGGGGTCTAGCCCAGATCGGGAGACCCAGTACTTC
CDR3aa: CSVELGSSPDRETQYF